These 11 T cell receptor beta chains originate from one sample sequenced in a study of OX40 agonist ivuxolimab in advanced cancers. Using immunoSEQ multiplex PCR, the repertoire was profiled, and TCRdb retains in-frame clones only, with some absent. This sample has just under 65,000 clones, with 81% found just once. The source was CD4+ or CD8+ T cells sorted from blood, collected in a trial of the OX40 agonist ivuxolimab. The receptor set was obtained from an adult with an advanced solid tumor such as melanoma, head and neck, liver or kidney cancer.

The genes are TRBV12-5 and TRBJ2-4, with D perhaps TRBD1 (5 bases). The CDR3 extends over 15 amino acids. The V and J ends lost 5 bases and 2 bases respectively, with 13 bases between them. CDR1 is LGHNT, CDR2 FRNRAP, per germline. CDR3 in DNA: TGTGCTAGTGGTGTCCCTCAGGGTTCCAAAAACATTCAGTACTTC. Its translation: CASGVPQGSKNIQYF.

The V call is TRBV7-9, the J call TRBJ2-1; 11 nucleotides line up with TRBD2. The CDR3 has 16 amino acids. V shed 1 base and J 9 bases; nucleotides not matched to a gene: 8. The V gene's germline CDR1 is SEHNR and CDR2 FQNEAQ (reference sequence). The CDR3 sequence is CASSLDLAGGLVEQFF. As DNA, the CDR3 is TGTGCCAGCAGCTTAGACTTAGCGGGGGGGCTGGTTGAGCAGTTCTTC.

The chain employs TRBV2 and TRBJ2-3, with 15 positions matching TRBD2. CDR1 is SNHLY and CDR2 is FYNNEI in the germline V gene. The CDR3 contains 17 residues. After removal of 6 bases from V and 0 bases from J, the junction contained 4 bases not matched to a gene. The CDR3 DNA reads TGTGCCAGCAGCGGGACTAGCGGGGGGCTGAGCACAGATACGCAGTATTTT. Translating it yields CASSGTSGGLSTDTQYF.

This sequence joins TRBV30 and TRBJ2-3; TRBD1 or TRBD2 may be the D gene (5 bases each). V dropped 5 bases and J dropped 1 base, with 22 bases sitting between them. From germline, CDR1 is GTSNPN and CDR2 SVGIG (reference sequence). The CDR3 length is 17 residues. Here the CDR3 reads CAWGGAGLPPGTDTQYF. The DNA for the CDR3 is TGTGCCTGGGGGGGTGCGGGCTTGCCCCCAGGCACAGATACGCAGTATTTT.

This chain connects TRBV2 to TRBJ1-6; 7 bases are a match to TRBD1. Germline V gene data show CDR1 as SNHLY and CDR2 as FYNNEI. The CDR3 is made up of 14 amino acids. The ends lost 6 bases at V and 7 bases at J; junction bases unmatched: 6. This CDR3 reads CASRPQGSNSPLHF. The CDR3 nucleotides read TGTGCCAGCAGACCACAGGGGTCGAATTCACCCCTCCACTTT. Together with reference TRBV2 and TRBJ1-6, the CDR3 gives the full variable domain: EPEVTQTPSHQVTQMGQEVILRCVPISNHLYFYWYRQILGQKVEFLVSFYNNEISEKSEIFDDQFSVERPDGSNFTLKIRSTKLEDSAMYFCASRPQGSNSPLHFGNGTRLTVT.

This chain connects TRBV5-1 to TRBJ1-4, with TRBD1 matching over 9 bases. CDR1 and CDR2 from the germline V gene are SGHRS and YFSETQ. V lost 3 bases to trimming and J lost 4 bases; unmatched junction nucleotides: 13. This CDR3 contains 18 residues. The CDR3 region is CASSSLLGTGKGNEKLFF. For the CDR3, the DNA is TGCGCCAGCAGCTCGCTTTTGGGGACAGGGAAGGGTAATGAAAAACTGTTTTTT. Full variable domain (outside the CDR3, taken from reference TRBV5-1 and TRBJ1-4): KAGVTQTPRYLIKTRGQQVTLSCSPISGHRSVSWYQQTPGQGLQFLFEYFSETQRNKGNFPGRFSGRQFSNSRSEMNVSTLELGDSALYLCASSSLLGTGKGNEKLFFGSGTQLSVL.

The rearrangement uses TRBV6-4 and TRBJ1-2, with D unclear. CDR1 and CDR2 from the germline V gene are MRHNA and SNTAGT. V was pared by 3 bases and J by 2 bases, with 7 bases between. The CDR3 has 13 amino acids. DNA of the CDR3: TGTGCCAGCAGTGAAAATTTAAACTATGGCTACACCTTC. This sequence encodes CASSENLNYGYTF.

The J gene is TRBJ2-5, the V gene TRBV2; 7 nucleotides agree with TRBD2. Germline V gene data show CDR1 as SNHLY and CDR2 as FYNNEI. The V gene end was trimmed by 5 bases and the J gene end by 1 base; junction bases not matched to a gene: 1. The CDR3 is 13 amino acids. The CDR3 loop reads CASSRLAQETQYF. DNA of the CDR3: TGTGCCAGCAGTCGACTAGCCCAAGAGACCCAGTACTTC.

The V gene is TRBV10-1, the J gene TRBJ2-7, with 7 bases lining up with TRBD1. The junction had 10 bases not matched to a gene; V was cut back by 4 bases and J by 4 bases. This CDR3 has 15 amino acids. Germline V CDR1 and CDR2: WNHNN, SYGVQD (reference sequence). The CDR3 coding sequence is TGCGCCAGCAGTGCGACAGGGAGCCTCCCATACGAGCAGTACTTC. Amino acids: CASSATGSLPYEQYF.

This clone was counted once. The rearrangement uses TRBV19 and TRBJ2-1; either TRBD1 or TRBD2 may fit D (6 bases each). The length of the CDR3 is 17 residues. Trimming took 9 bases from V and 0 from J, leaving 21 bases between them. CDR1 is LNHDA and CDR2 is SQIVND in the germline V gene (reference sequence). CDR3 DNA sequence: TGTGCCAGCAGAGGAACGGGGGACACTAGCTCCTACAATGAGCAGTTCTTC. Encoded protein: CASRGTGDTSSYNEQFF.

This sequence joins TRBV30 and TRBJ1-2; D is ambiguous. Germline lookup yields CDR1 GTSNPN and CDR2 SVGIG (reference sequence). This CDR3 has 14 residues. Trimming left V 0 bases short and J 4 bases short, with 12 bases between. Written as DNA, the CDR3 is TGTGCCTGGAGTGTACGGCGTAGTGGCTATGGCTACACCTTC. It is translated as CAWSVRRSGYGYTF.